This T cell receptor (beta chain) originates from a study of T cell changes during pregnancy in multiple sclerosis. Produced via immunoSEQ multiplex PCR; TCRdb's table is partial and in-frame only. This repertoire shows some 70,000 clones, around 85% found once; its top ten account for 3.3%. The CDR3 has 18 residues. This chain uses TRBV21-1 with TRBJ2-1; the table assigns TRBD1, which was not confirmed against the DNA. TRBV21-1 represents a pseudogene. This clonotype was sampled from a female donor with multiple sclerosis, enrolled in a pregnancy study. The sequencing here drew on peripheral blood, taken before pregnancy. The CDR3 DNA reads as TGTGCCAGCAGCAAAAGAGCCCTCCGGGACAGGTACTACAATGAGCAGTTCTTC. It codes for CASSKRALRDRYYNEQFF.